These 4 T cell receptor beta chains were all obtained from the same sample, sequenced in a study of tumor and adjacent non-tumor tissue in lung cancer. No cell sorting was done before RNA was extracted from the tissue. TCRbeta libraries were built with three rounds of nested PCR, modified from ARM-PCR. Each CDR3 protein is one row after TCRdb ran MiXCR on the multiplex PCR reads. Of 60,000 to 95,000 distinct CDR3 sequences detected, 60% to 80% appear once; the ten largest clones hold 10% to 15%. The sample was lung tumor tissue. The receptor set was obtained from a woman aged 45-59 years with non-small cell lung cancer.

This clonotype was seen only once. The rearrangement joins TRBV11-3 to TRBJ2-1; weak D call: TRBD2 (6 bases). Per the germline V gene, CDR1 is SGHNT and CDR2 is YENEEA. V was trimmed by 1 base and J by 5 bases, leaving 15 bases between them. The CDR3 contains 16 residues. CDR3 bases: TGTGCCAGCAGCTTAGTCGGACTATCATGGGACAATGAGCAGTTCTTC. Its protein product is CASSLVGLSWDNEQFF.

On this clonotype itself: No conserved phenylalanine or tryptophan is present at the end of the CDR3, so a read error is the likely explanation. The chain links TRBV6-6 to TRBJ2-5, with 10 nucleotides matching TRBD2. J lost 5 bases, V lost 7 bases, and 10 bases had no gene match. The CDR3 covers 15 residues. Germline V gene lookup returns CDR1 MNHNY and CDR2 SVGAGI (reference sequence). The CDR3 loop reads CASTGTSVGHETQYL. The CDR3 DNA sequence: TGTGCCAGCACAGGGACTAGCGTAGGCCACGAGACCCAGTACTTA.

This clonotype was seen once. At one boundary the junction diverges from the germline segment, which might be a read error. J is TRBJ2-1 and V is TRBV29-1, with TRBD2 as a possible D gene (6 bases). The CDR3 runs to 15 residues. The V gene's germline CDR1 is SQVTM and CDR2 ANQGSEA. The CDR3 loop is CSAEDGVADSNEKFF. CDR3 DNA sequence: TGCAGTGCCGAGGATGGGGTAGCGGATTCCAATGAGAAGTTCTTC.

Concerning this clonotype: Relative to the germline gene, one junction end is altered; a read error may explain this. V usage is TRBV11-2 and J usage is TRBJ1-5; D call uncertain. The CDR3 sequence is 15 residues long. Germline lookup yields CDR1 SGHAT and CDR2 FQNNGV. The CDR3 here is CASGLSRNSNQPQHF. The DNA for the CDR3 is TGTGCCAGCGGCTTGTCCCGGAATAGCAATCAGCCCCAGCATTTT. The full variable domain, in which reference TRBV11-2 and TRBJ1-5 provide the parts outside the CDR3, is EAGVAQSPRYKIIEKRQSVAFWCNPISGHATLYWYQQILGQGPKLLIQFQNNGVVDDSQLPKDRFSAERLKGVDSTLKIQPAKLEDSAVYLCASGLSRNSNQPQHFGDGTRLSIL.